This T cell receptor (beta chain) was recorded in a study of T cells in localized non-small cell lung cancer. V lost 1 base and J 0 bases, leaving 16 bases between the germline ends. The CDR3 is made up of 18 amino acids. The germline V gene encodes CDR1 LNHNV and CDR2 YYDKDF (reference sequence). Details on this clone: Its antigen remains unidentified.

Study results and limitations: Uninvolved adjacent lung, not tumor, had the highest T cell clonality.

Profiled with immunoSEQ multiplex PCR; TCRdb holds only in-frame clones, not every one. The table lists about 54,000 clones, over 75% of them singletons, with just under 20% in the top ten. The rearrangement links TRBV15 to TRBJ2-1; a weak D match, TRBD2 (6 bases). The sequence was obtained from a female donor older than 55 with stage II squamous cell lung carcinoma. The material sequenced was peripheral blood, taken before any cancer treatment. The CDR3 protein is CATSRVRGRGGSYNEQFF. CDR3 nucleotide sequence: TGTGCCACCAGCAGAGTGAGGGGTAGGGGAGGCTCCTACAATGAGCAGTTCTTC.